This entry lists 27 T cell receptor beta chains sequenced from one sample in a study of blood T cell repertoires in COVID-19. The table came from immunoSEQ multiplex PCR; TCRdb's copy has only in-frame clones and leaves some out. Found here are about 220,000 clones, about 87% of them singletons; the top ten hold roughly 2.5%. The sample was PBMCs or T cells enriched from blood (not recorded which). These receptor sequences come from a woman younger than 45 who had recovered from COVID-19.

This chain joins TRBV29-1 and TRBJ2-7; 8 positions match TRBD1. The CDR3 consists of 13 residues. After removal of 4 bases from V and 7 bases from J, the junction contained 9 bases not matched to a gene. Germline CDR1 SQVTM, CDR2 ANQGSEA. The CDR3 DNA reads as TGCAGCGTTGCCGGGACAGGCCGAGGTGAGCAGTACTTC. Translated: CSVAGTGRGEQYF.

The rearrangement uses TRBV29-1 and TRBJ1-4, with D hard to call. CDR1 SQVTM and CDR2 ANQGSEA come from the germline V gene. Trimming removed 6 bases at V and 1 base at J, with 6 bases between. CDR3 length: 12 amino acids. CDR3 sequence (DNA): TGCAGCGTCGGAGAAACTAATGAAAAACTGTTTTTT. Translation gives CSVGETNEKLFF.

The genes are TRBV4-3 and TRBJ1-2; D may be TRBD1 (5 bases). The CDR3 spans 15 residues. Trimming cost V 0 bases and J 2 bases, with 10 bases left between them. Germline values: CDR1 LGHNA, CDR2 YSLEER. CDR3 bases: TGCGCCAGCAGCCAAGATAGGGGAAGAAACTATGGCTACACCTTC. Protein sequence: CASSQDRGRNYGYTF.

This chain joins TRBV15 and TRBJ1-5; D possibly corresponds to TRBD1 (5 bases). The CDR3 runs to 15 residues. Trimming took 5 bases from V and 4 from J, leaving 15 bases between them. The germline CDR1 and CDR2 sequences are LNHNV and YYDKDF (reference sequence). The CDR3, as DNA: TGTGCCACCAGCCCACCGCGGGGGAGAAATCAGCCCCAGCATTTT. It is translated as CATSPPRGRNQPQHF. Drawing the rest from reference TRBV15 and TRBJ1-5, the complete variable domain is DAMVIQNPRYQVTQFGKPVTLSCSQTLNHNVMYWYQQKSSQAPKLLFHYYDKDFNNEADTPDNFQSRRPNTSFCFLDIRSPGLGDTAMYLCATSPPRGRNQPQHFGDGTRLSIL.

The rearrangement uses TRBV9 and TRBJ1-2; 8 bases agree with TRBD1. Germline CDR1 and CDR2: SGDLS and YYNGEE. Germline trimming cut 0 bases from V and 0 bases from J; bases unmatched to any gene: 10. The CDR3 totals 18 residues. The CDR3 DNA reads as TGTGCCAGCAGCGTAGCCCCCGGGACAGGACCAGCTAACTATGGCTACACCTTC. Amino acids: CASSVAPGTGPANYGYTF.

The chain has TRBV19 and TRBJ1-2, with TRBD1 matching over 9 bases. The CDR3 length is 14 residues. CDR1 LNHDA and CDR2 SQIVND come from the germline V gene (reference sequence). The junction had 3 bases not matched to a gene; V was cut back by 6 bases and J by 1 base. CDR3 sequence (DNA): TGTGCCAGTAGCGCGACAGGGGGTAACTATGGCTACACCTTC. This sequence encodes CASSATGGNYGYTF.

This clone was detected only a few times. CDR3 nucleotide sequence: TGTGCCAGTTCAGGACCGGGACAGGGGTCCAATGAGCAGTTCTTC. Translating it yields CASSGPGQGSNEQFF. V is TRBV19 and J is TRBJ2-1; 10 bases map to TRBD1. Germline CDR1 reads LNHDA; CDR2 reads SQIVND (reference sequence). The CDR3 is made up of 15 amino acids. Trimming removed 8 bases from V and 6 bases from J; junction bases left unmatched: 10.

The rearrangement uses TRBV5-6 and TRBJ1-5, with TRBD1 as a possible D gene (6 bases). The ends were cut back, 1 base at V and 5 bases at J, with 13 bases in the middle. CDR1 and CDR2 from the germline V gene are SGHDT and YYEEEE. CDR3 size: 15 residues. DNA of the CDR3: TGTGCCAGCAGCTTGAGTACAGGGCCCTATCAGCCCCAGCATTTT. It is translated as CASSLSTGPYQPQHF.

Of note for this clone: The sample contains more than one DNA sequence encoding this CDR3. CDR3 in DNA: TGTGCCAGCAGCCAAGAGCAGGGCAGGTCTAATCAGCCCCAGCATTTT. Translated, it gives CASSQEQGRSNQPQHF. The chain couples TRBV4-2 to TRBJ1-5; D might be TRBD1 (5 bases). The V end lost 0 bases, the J end lost 4 bases, and 13 bases lay between the germline ends. CDR1 LGHNA and CDR2 YNFKEQ come from the germline V gene. The CDR3 runs 16 residues.

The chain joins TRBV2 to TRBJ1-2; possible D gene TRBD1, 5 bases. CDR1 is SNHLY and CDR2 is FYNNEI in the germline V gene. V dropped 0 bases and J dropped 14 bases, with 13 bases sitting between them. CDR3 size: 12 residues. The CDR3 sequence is CASSEAGTRETF. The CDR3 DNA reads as TGTGCCAGCAGTGAAGCTGGGACTCGGGAAACCTTC.

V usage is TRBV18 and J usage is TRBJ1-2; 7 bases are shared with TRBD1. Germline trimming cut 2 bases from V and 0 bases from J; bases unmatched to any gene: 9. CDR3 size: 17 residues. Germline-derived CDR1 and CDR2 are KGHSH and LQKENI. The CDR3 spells CASSPFRGDRSNYGYTF. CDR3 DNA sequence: TGTGCCAGCTCACCATTTCGCGGGGACAGATCTAACTATGGCTACACCTTC.

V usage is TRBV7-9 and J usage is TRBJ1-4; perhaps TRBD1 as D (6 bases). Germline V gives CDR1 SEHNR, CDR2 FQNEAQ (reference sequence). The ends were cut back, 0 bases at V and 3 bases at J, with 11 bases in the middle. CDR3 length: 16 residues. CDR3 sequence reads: CASSLAAAGANEKLFF. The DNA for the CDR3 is TGTGCCAGCAGCTTAGCGGCGGCAGGGGCTAATGAAAAACTGTTTTTT.

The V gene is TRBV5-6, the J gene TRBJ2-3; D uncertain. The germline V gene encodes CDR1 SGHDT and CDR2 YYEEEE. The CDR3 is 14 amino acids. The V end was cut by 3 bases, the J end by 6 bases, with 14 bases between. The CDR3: CASSSPTPMDTQYF. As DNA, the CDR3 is TGTGCCAGCAGCTCTCCAACGCCTATGGATACGCAGTATTTT.

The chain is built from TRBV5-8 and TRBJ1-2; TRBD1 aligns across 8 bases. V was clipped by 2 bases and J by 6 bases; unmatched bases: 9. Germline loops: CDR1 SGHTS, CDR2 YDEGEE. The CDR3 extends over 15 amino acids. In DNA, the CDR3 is TGTGCCAGCAGCTTTTCGGGACAGGCGGGGGATGGCTACACCTTC. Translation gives CASSFSGQAGDGYTF.

DNA for the CDR3: TGTGCCAGCAGTTTCGGTACAGGAGCCTACGAGCAGTACTTC. This sequence encodes CASSFGTGAYEQYF. This chain uses TRBV27 with TRBJ2-7; TRBD1 might be the D (5 bases). The CDR3 extends over 14 amino acids. Looked up from germline, CDR1 is MNHEY and CDR2 is SMNVEV (reference sequence). With 3 bases removed from V and 2 bases from J, the gap between germline ends came to 11 bases.

In nucleotides, the CDR3 is TGTGCCAGCAGTTCAGGTGAAGGGGCTGGGGCCAAAAACATTCAGTACTTC. Translation gives CASSSGEGAGAKNIQYF. The genes are TRBV25-1 and TRBJ2-4; D might be TRBD1 (5 bases). Trimming removed 5 bases at V and 1 base at J, with 18 bases between. Per the germline V gene, CDR1 is MGHDK and CDR2 is SYGVNS. This CDR3 is 17 amino acids long.

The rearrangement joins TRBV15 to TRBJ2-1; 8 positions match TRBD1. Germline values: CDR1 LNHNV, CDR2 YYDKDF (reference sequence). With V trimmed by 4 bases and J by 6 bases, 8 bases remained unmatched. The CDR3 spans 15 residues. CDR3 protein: CATSTLDREVNEQFF. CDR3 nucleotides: TGTGCCACCAGCACCCTGGACAGGGAGGTCAATGAGCAGTTCTTC.

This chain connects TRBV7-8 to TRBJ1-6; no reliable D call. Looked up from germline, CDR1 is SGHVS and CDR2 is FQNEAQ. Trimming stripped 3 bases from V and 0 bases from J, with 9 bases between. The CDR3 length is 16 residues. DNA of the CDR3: TGTGCCAGCAGCTTGACTGAGAGCTCCTATAATTCACCCCTCCACTTT. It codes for CASSLTESSYNSPLHF.

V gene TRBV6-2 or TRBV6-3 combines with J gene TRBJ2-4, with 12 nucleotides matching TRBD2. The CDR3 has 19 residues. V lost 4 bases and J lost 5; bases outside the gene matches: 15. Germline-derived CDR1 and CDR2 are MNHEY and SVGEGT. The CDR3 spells CASSLRPGLAGTTENIQYF. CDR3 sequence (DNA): TGTGCCAGCAGTTTGCGACCGGGACTAGCGGGTACCACCGAAAACATTCAGTACTTC.

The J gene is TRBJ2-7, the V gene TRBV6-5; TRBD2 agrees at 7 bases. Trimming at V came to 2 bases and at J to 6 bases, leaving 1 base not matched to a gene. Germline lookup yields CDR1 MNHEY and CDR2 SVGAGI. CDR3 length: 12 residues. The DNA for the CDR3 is TGTGCCAGCAGTTACGGGGGGGGCGAGCAGTACTTC. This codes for CASSYGGGEQYF.

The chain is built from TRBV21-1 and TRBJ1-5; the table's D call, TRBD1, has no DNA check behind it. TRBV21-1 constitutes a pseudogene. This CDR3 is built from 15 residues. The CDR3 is CASSKRTGFFQPQHF. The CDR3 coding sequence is TGTGCCAGCAGCAAAAGGACAGGGTTTTTTCAGCCCCAGCATTTT.

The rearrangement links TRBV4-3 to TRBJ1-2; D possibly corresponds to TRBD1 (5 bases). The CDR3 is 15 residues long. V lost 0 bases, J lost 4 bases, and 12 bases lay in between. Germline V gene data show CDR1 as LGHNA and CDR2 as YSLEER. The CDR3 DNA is TGCGCCAGCAGCCAAGAAAGGGGACTTGCCTATGGCTACACCTTC. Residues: CASSQERGLAYGYTF.

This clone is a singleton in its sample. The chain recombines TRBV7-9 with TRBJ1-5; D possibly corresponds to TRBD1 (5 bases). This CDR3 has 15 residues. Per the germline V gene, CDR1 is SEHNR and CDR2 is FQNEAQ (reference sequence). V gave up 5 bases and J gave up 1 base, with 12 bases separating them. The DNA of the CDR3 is TGTGCCAGCAGCACCGCAGGGTACAGCAATCAGCCCCAGCATTTT. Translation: CASSTAGYSNQPQHF.

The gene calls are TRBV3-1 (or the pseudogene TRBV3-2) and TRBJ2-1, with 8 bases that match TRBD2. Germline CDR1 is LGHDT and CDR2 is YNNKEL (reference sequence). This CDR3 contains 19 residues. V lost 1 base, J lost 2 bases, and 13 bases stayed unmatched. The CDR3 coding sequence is TGTGCCAGCAGCCAAGTCATCTCGGGTTCGGGGGGGCCCTACAATGAGCAGTTCTTC. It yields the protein CASSQVISGSGGPYNEQFF.

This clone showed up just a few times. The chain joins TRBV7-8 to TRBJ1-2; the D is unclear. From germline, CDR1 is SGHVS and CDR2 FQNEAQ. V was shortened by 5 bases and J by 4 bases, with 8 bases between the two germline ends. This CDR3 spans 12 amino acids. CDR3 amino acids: CASSPLIYGYTF. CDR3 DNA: TGTGCCAGCAGCCCACTTATCTATGGCTACACCTTC.

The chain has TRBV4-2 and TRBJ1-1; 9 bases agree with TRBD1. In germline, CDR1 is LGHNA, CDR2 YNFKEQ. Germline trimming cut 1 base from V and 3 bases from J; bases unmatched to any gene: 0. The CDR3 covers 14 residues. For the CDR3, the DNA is TGTGCCAGCAGCCAAGGGGACAGGGACACTGAAGCTTTCTTT. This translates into CASSQGDRDTEAFF.

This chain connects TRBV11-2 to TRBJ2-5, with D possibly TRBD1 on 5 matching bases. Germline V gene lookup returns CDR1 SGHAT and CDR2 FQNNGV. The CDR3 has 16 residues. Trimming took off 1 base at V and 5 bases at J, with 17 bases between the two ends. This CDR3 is CASSLVGQGLLETQYF. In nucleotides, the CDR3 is TGTGCCAGCAGCTTAGTAGGGCAGGGCTTATTGGAGACCCAGTACTTC.